One sample yielded the 4 T cell receptor beta chains listed below, sequenced in a study of shared clonotypes between healthy human individuals. Naive CD8 cells were CD45RO-negative, positively selected for CCR7, excluding terminally differentiated effector memory CD45RA+ cells. The data were produced by immunoSEQ multiplex PCR, yet TCRdb's version contains in-frame clones alone and is incomplete. The repertoire holds roughly 1,800,000 clones, with over 85% as singletons. The sequenced sample was naive CD8+ T cells sorted from blood. Receptor source: a young man in good health.

V and J are TRBV30 and TRBJ2-7; 9 nucleotides align to TRBD2. V shed 3 bases, J shed 2 bases, and the junction held 5 bases outside the gene matches. There are 14 residues in the CDR3. The germline V gene encodes CDR1 GTSNPN and CDR2 SVGIG (reference sequence). This CDR3 is CAWSVAGETYEQYF. The CDR3 DNA is TGTGCCTGGAGCGTAGCGGGGGAGACCTACGAGCAGTACTTC.

The chain joins TRBV7-9 to TRBJ2-7; TRBD1 matches 10 bases. V shed 5 bases and J 3 bases; nucleotides not matched to a gene: 7. CDR3 size: 15 residues. The germline V gene has CDR1 SEHNR and CDR2 FQNEAQ (reference sequence). CDR3: CASSGTGEGFYEQYF. As DNA, the CDR3 is TGTGCCAGCAGCGGGACAGGGGAGGGTTTCTACGAGCAGTACTTC.

This chain uses TRBV7-9 with TRBJ2-3, with D possibly matching TRBD1 (6 bases). This CDR3 has 15 amino acids. Trimming took 5 bases from V and 2 from J, leaving 14 bases between them. Germline V gene sequence: CDR1 SEHNR, CDR2 FQNEAQ (reference sequence). The CDR3 region has the DNA TGTGCCAGCAGCCCACCACAGGGTACCACAGATACGCAGTATTTT. It codes for CASSPPQGTTDTQYF.

The rearrangement links TRBV19 to TRBJ2-1; 12 nucleotides match TRBD2. The germline gives CDR1 LNHDA, CDR2 SQIVND (reference sequence). This CDR3 comprises 16 residues. J lost 2 bases, V lost 6 bases, and 5 bases had no gene match. CDR3 bases: TGTGCCAGTAGCCTTCTAGCGGGAGGGACCTACAATGAGCAGTTCTTC. Its protein is CASSLLAGGTYNEQFF.